The following is a T cell receptor beta chain sequence with its context. Its specificity is unknown. This may stem from a read error, because a much larger clone lies one nucleotide away. The data originate from a study of blood T cells in healthy people across ages. Overall study context: About one barcoded TCR beta cDNA was captured per two T cells. General observations from the study: Samples with more naive T cells showed higher observed beta diversity. Nothing was known about donor CMV status, and this possibly confounded expanded clonotype changes.

It was with a sample-barcoded 5' primer and a J-beta primer mix that a second PCR of roughly 7 to 12 cycles was run. Every cDNA was tagged by a template-switch adaptor with 12 random nucleotides. From the 5' RACE reads, TCRdb called clonotypes with MiXCR, one entry per CDR3 protein. The repertoire has about 1.5 million distinct CDR3 sequences, about 42% of them found once; the top ten carry around 4%. This CDR3 spans 12 amino acids. CDR1 DFQATT and CDR2 SNEGSKA come from the germline V gene (reference sequence). Sequenced sample: blood. The origin of this receptor is a woman in her late teens or twenties in good health. The chain joins TRBV20-1 to TRBJ2-3; maybe TRBD2 (6 bases). The CDR3 DNA reads TGCAGTGCTAACGGGAGAGCAGATGCGCAGTATTTT. It specifies CSANGRADAQYF.